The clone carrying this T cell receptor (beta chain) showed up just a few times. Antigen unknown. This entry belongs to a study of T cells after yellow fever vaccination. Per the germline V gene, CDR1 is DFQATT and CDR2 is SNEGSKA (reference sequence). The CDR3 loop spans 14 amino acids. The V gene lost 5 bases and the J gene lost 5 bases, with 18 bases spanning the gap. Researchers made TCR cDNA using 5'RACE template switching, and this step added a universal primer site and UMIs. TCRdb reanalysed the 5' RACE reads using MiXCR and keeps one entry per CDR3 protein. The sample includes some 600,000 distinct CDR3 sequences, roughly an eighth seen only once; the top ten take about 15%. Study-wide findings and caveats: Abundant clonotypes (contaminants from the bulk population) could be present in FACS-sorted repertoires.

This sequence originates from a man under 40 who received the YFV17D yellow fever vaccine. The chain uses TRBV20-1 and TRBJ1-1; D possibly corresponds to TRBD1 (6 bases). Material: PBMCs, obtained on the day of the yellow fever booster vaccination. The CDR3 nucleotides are TGCAGTGCTCAGAGGGGGACCGGAGATACTGAAGCTTTCTTT. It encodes CSAQRGTGDTEAFF.